This TCR beta chain was captured by sequencing in a study of blood T cell repertoires in COVID-19. As for the study in general: The United States, Italy and Spain supplied acute and convalescent COVID-19 samples. T cells, B-cell-depleted T cells, or PBMCs provided the cDNA or gDNA that served as material.

The CDR3 sequence is 16 residues long. V lost 2 bases, J lost 1 base, and 14 bases lay in between. Germline V gene sequence: CDR1 MNHEY, CDR2 SVGEGT. Source study methods: Amplified reference gene primers provided the basis for estimating nucleated cell counts. Using immunoSEQ multiplex PCR, the repertoire was profiled, and TCRdb retains in-frame clones only, with some absent. The V and J calls and clone size were taken over from that table, and D and trimming were inferred from the DNA. Of roughly 49,000 clones listed, roughly 90% are singletons. This TCR was sampled from a woman older than 75 with acute or convalescent COVID-19. Sequenced sample: peripheral blood. The rearrangement uses TRBV6-2 or TRBV6-3 and TRBJ1-1, with D possibly TRBD1 on 6 matching bases. The CDR3 spells CASSYRTASQNTEAFF. The CDR3 DNA is TGTGCCAGCAGTTACAGGACAGCGAGTCAGAACACTGAAGCTTTCTTT.